The entry that follows covers one TCR beta chain sequence. This entry is derived from a study of technical replicates of blood from a few donors. The CDR3 spans 13 residues. V lost 4 bases and J lost 0, with 7 bases in between. Germline lookup yields CDR1 MNHEY and CDR2 SMNVEV (reference sequence). The data were produced by immunoSEQ multiplex PCR, yet TCRdb's version contains in-frame clones alone and is incomplete. The sample shows tens of thousands of clones, roughly 92% of them seen only once. This receptor was identified in a human donor in good health. The chain carries TRBV27 and TRBJ2-7; D is unclear. The sequencing input was T cells isolated from PBMCs. Here the CDR3 DNA reads TGTGCCAGCAGTTACTCCTTCTCCTACGAGCAGTACTTC. It yields the protein CASSYSFSYEQYF.